This section outlines one T cell receptor (beta chain) sequence together with its context. Per the original methods: Cell counts per sample came from amplifying reference gene primers. Repertoires were generated with immunoSEQ multiplex PCR, while TCRdb's copy carries only in-frame clones and drops some. V and J calls and clone size come straight from that table; D and trimming were deduced from the DNA. This table has approximately 240,000 clones, roughly nine tenths appearing once. These data belong to a study of blood T cell repertoires in COVID-19. Across the whole study: COVID-19 samples collected from the United States, Italy and Spain covered acute and convalescent phases. Sample material is recorded as cDNA or gDNA derived from T cells, B-cell-depleted T cells, or PBMCs.

Trimming removed 0 bases from V and 3 bases from J, with 10 bases in between. The germline gives CDR1 SGDLS, CDR2 YYNGEE. The CDR3 spans 14 residues. The rearrangement joins TRBV9 to TRBJ2-7; TRBD2 is a possible D gene (5 bases). The sequencing sample was made of peripheral blood. The clonotype was recovered from a woman under 30 who had recovered from COVID-19. The CDR3 reads CASSVEGEGYEQYF. Here the CDR3 DNA reads TGTGCCAGCAGCGTAGAGGGAGAAGGCTACGAGCAGTACTTC.